Below, 6 T cell receptor beta chains from the same sample are listed, as sequenced in a study of blood T cell repertoires in COVID-19. The protocol was immunoSEQ multiplex PCR, while the TCRdb copy is restricted to in-frame clones and leaves out a portion. The sample yields 250,000 to 400,000 clones, roughly nine tenths seen once. The material sequenced was PBMCs or T cells enriched from blood (not recorded which). The receptors were gathered from a man between 60 and 70 years old who had recovered from COVID-19.

This chain connects TRBV5-1 to TRBJ2-2, with a possible D match to TRBD2 (5 bases). The V and J ends lost 1 base and 3 bases respectively, with 13 bases between them. CDR1 and CDR2 (germline): SGHRS, YFSETQ. The CDR3 has 16 residues. CDR3 nucleotides: TGCGCCAGCAGCTTGCGGACTCTAGGAGACACCGGGGAGCTGTTTTTT. It is translated as CASSLRTLGDTGELFF.

The genes are TRBV20-1 and TRBJ2-3; TRBD1 matches 8 bases. The germline V gene encodes CDR1 DFQATT and CDR2 SNEGSKA (reference sequence). There are 15 residues in the CDR3. V lost 6 bases to trimming and J lost 3 bases; unmatched junction nucleotides: 11. As DNA, the CDR3 is TGCAGTGCCAGTGGGTTCAGGGGGCAGACAGATACGCAGTATTTT. Translating gives CSASGFRGQTDTQYF.

This chain links TRBV4-2 with TRBJ1-6; a possible D gene is TRBD1 (6 bases). Germline values: CDR1 LGHNA, CDR2 YNFKEQ. V was trimmed by 4 bases and J by 9 bases, leaving 22 bases between them. The CDR3 totals 17 residues. CDR3 amino acids: CASSLPPSTGRGSPLHF. DNA for the CDR3: TGTGCCAGCAGCCTACCACCATCAACAGGGCGAGGTTCACCCCTCCACTTT.

The chain links TRBV3-1 (or the pseudogene TRBV3-2) to TRBJ2-2; 14 nucleotides line up with TRBD2. V lost 4 bases, J lost 5 bases, and 3 bases stayed unmatched. The CDR3 length is 16 residues. CDR1 is LGHDT, CDR2 YNNKEL, per germline (reference sequence). In nucleotides, the CDR3 is TGTGCCAGCAGCCGACTAGCGGGAGGGCGGACCGGGGAGCTGTTTTTT. Its translation is CASSRLAGGRTGELFF.

V is TRBV5-1 and J is TRBJ1-1; D remains unclear. The V end was cut by 2 bases, the J end by 5 bases, with 13 bases between. Per germline, CDR1 SGHRS and CDR2 YFSETQ. This CDR3 contains 14 residues. For the CDR3, the DNA is TGCGCCAGCAGCTTTCAACGGGGTACGACTGAAGCTTTCTTT. It yields the protein CASSFQRGTTEAFF.

The CDR3 coding sequence is TGTGCCAGCAGCCCTGGGAGTGGGGGGTTCGGAGATACGCAGTATTTT. Translating gives CASSPGSGGFGDTQYF. The V gene is TRBV5-4, the J gene TRBJ2-3; D perhaps matches TRBD2 (6 bases). Per germline, CDR1 SGHNT and CDR2 YYREEE (reference sequence). The V and J ends lost 4 bases and 5 bases respectively, with 20 bases between them. This CDR3 is 16 amino acids long.